Sequencing of this TCR beta chain was carried out in a study of T-cell memory formation after mild COVID-19. Study at large: Clusters were largely donor specific.

This clonotype was seen more than once but under ten times. Its antigen is not known. The CDR3 consists of 12 residues. Germline V lookup: CDR1 SGDLS, CDR2 YYNGEE. V dropped 3 bases and J dropped 6 bases, with 8 bases sitting between them. 5'RACE primed from the constant segment yielded TCR alpha and TCR beta cDNA libraries bearing sample barcodes and UMIs. Using its own MiXCR run on the 5' RACE reads, TCRdb lists one record per CDR3 protein. The sample holds about 290,000 distinct CDR3 sequences, more than 15% seen once. Whole-study results and caveats: While clones contracting from day 15 to 85 were balanced between CD4 and CD8, later expanders leaned CD4+.

The chain links TRBV9 to TRBJ2-3; D unclear. The sequence was collected from a man aged 18 to 29 who had mild COVID-19 (a few samples of this study predate the infection). Cell type and time point are not known. Sequenced: PBMCs or a T cell subset sorted from them (not recorded which). The CDR3 here is CASSARADTQYF. The CDR3 DNA follows: TGTGCCAGCAGCGCCCGGGCGGATACGCAGTATTTT.